This T cell receptor beta chain derives from a study of T cell responses to AZD1222 COVID-19 vaccine (dated by TCRdb to about 2021). For the wider study: A total of roughly 240 trial participants underwent TCR sequencing, of whom about 200 received two doses of AZD1222 and about 25 received two doses of the MenACWY control vaccine. Trial participants were enrolled into age subgroups of 18-55, 56-69 and 70-plus years, which contained about 150, 27 and 61 TCR-sequenced participants, respectively. General findings and caveats noted by the study authors: After two AZD1222 doses, both the breadth and the depth of spike-specific TCRs were significantly higher than at day 0 and than in MenACWY recipients. Only five or six AZD1222 recipients were SARS-CoV-2 seropositive at baseline, limiting conclusions about previously exposed vaccinees. Vaccine-associated CD4 TCRs spanned the whole spike protein, with dominant responses in regions 160-218 and 743-854. Nearly half of unique spike-specific TCRs reportedly recognized epitopes outside regions mutated in the B.1.351 and B.1.1.7 variants. In the small 56-69-year group, the increase in depth fell short of significance, most likely because of low power. No day 14 peak-response samples were available, so repertoires were characterized only after the peak T cell response. Participants were mostly white British, with more females than males. The authors suggested clonal diversity may have been underestimated.

The sample's time point label, decoded: about 28 days (+/-7) after the second vaccine dose. The sample's treatment or condition label, in plain terms: meningococcal conjugate vaccine given as trial control. The vaccinee samples were drawn from two UK trials, COV001 and COV002, one of which was a single-blind randomized controlled phase 2/3 trial testing AZD1222 (ChAdOx1 nCoV-19) in healthy adults. For TCRbeta chain sequencing, PBMC samples from trial participants were taken at day 0 and at day 28 after the second dose. About this clone: The target of this receptor is not known. No clone much larger than this one lies a single base away; base qualities are absent.

From V the trimming removes 6 bases and from J it removes 0 bases, while the gene matches leave 3 bases of the junction unaccounted for. Based on the germline V gene, the CDR1 and CDR2 sequences are SNHLY and FYNNEI. From the cysteine up to the phenylalanine, the CDR3 has a length of 16 residues. Only CDR3 DNA is held: 48 bases, read in frame from base 1. The CDR3 regions of human TCRbeta chains were analyzed by immunosequencing. Per the authors' processing: Repertoire TCRs were matched against a reference library of SARS-CoV-2-specific TCRs generated with the MIRA antigen-specificity platform. Breadth was defined as the fraction of unique TCRs that were SARS-CoV-2-associated, and depth was defined as the fraction of total T cells that were SARS-CoV-2-associated. Using the MIRA data, each spike-specific TCR was mapped to the spike region that the TCR reacts to and placed in a CD4 or CD8 class. Log10-transformed breadth and depth values were compared by one-way ANOVA with Sidak's multiple comparisons tests. Here the immuneACCESS table is served through TCRdb, limited to in-frame sequences with V and J called. Missing clones are a known gap in these copies; in checked studies unresolved V genes cover under half, and the rest lacks a known reason. The V and J calls and clone size were taken over from that table, and D and trimming were inferred from the DNA. For this sample the table gives some 120,000 clones, of which roughly 90% were detected only once. 4.2% of the sample belongs to the ten largest clones.

Here the sequenced sample was peripheral blood, taken 28 days after the second dose of the MenACWY control vaccine. The rearranged segments are TRBV2 and TRBJ1-6, and 9 junctional nucleotides match TRBD1. The clonotype comes from an adult who received the MenACWY meningococcal vaccine as a control. The DNA is TGTGCCAGCAGCGGACAGGGGAGCTCCTATAATTCACCCCTCCACTTT. This encodes CASSGQGSSYNSPLHF.